This TCR beta chain was retrieved from a study of cytomegalovirus exposure and HLA in healthy donors. Trimming stripped 1 base from V and 3 bases from J, with 16 bases between. The CDR3 length is 16 residues. Germline V lookup: CDR1 SGHTA, CDR2 FQGNSA. This PCR relied on a set of 60 Vbeta primers and 13 Jbeta primers. Repertoires were generated with immunoSEQ multiplex PCR, while TCRdb's copy carries only in-frame clones and drops some. The table lists some 200,000 clones, about four fifths of them singletons. This TCR came from a girl between 5 and 17 years old in good health and CMV-seropositive. The material sequenced was PBMCs. The J gene is TRBJ2-7, the V gene TRBV7-2, with D tentatively TRBD2 (5 bases). CDR3 sequence: CASSLVSGKANYEQYF. As DNA, the CDR3 is TGTGCCAGCAGCTTAGTTTCGGGGAAAGCCAACTACGAGCAGTACTTC.